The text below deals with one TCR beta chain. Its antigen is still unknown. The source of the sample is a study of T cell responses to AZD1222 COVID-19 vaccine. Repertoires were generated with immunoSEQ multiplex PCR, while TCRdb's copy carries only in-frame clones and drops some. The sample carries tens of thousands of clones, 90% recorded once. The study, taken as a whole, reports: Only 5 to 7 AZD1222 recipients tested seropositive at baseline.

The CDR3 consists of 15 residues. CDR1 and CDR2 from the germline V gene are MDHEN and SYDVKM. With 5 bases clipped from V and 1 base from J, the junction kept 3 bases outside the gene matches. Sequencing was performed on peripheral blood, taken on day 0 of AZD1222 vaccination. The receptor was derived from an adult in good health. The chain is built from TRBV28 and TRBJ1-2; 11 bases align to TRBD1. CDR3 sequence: CASSGTGGGNYGYTF. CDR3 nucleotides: TGTGCCAGCAGTGGGACAGGGGGAGGTAACTATGGCTACACCTTC.